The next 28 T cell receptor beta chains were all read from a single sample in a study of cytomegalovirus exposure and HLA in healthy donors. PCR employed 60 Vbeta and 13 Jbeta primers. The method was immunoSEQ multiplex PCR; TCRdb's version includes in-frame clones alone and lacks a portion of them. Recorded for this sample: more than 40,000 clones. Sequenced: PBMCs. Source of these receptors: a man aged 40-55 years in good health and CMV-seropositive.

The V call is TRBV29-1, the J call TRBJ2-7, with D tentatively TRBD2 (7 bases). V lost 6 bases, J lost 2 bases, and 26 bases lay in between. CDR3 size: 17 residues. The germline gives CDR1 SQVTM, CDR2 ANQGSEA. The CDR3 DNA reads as TGCAGCGTCTTCGGACTAGTCGGGGCAGGGGCACCCTACGAGCAGTACTTC. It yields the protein CSVFGLVGAGAPYEQYF.

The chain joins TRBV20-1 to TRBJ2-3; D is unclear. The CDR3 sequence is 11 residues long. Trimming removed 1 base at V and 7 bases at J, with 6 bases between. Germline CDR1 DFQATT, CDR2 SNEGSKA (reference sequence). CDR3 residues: CSARGENTQYF. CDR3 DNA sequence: TGCAGTGCTAGAGGAGAAAATACGCAGTATTTT.

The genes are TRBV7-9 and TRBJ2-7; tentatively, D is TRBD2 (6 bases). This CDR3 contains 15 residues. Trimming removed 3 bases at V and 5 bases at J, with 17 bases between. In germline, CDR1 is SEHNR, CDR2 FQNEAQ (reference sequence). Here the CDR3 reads CASSLQKAGRNEQYF. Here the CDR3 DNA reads TGTGCCAGCAGCTTGCAAAAGGCAGGGAGGAACGAGCAGTACTTC.

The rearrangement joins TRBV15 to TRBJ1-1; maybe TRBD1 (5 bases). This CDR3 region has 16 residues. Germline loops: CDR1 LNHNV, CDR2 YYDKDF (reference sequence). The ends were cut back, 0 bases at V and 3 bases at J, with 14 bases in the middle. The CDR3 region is CATSRDKGWGDTEAFF. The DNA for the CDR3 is TGTGCCACCAGCAGAGATAAAGGGTGGGGCGACACTGAAGCTTTCTTT.

This CDR3 reads CASSSTSGSLDTQYF. CDR3 sequence (DNA): TGTGCCAGCAGCTCGACTAGCGGGAGCCTGGATACGCAGTATTTT. This chain connects TRBV5-5 to TRBJ2-3; 12 bases are shared with TRBD2. CDR1 and CDR2 (germline): SGHKS, YYEKEE (reference sequence). This CDR3 has 15 amino acids. The V gene end was trimmed by 3 bases and the J gene end by 6 bases; junction bases not matched to a gene: 5.

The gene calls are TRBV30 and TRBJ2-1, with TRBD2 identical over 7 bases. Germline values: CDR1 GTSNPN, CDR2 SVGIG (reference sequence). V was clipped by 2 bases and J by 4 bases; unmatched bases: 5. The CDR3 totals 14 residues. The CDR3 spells CAWSIPGGYNEQFF. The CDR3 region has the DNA TGTGCCTGGAGTATACCCGGGGGGTACAATGAGCAGTTCTTC.

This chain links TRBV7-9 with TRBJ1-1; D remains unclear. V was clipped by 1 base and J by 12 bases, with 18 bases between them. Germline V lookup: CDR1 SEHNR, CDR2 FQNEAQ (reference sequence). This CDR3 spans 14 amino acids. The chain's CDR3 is CASSLGREELITFF. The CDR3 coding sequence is TGTGCCAGCAGCTTAGGCCGGGAGGAGTTAATAACTTTCTTT.

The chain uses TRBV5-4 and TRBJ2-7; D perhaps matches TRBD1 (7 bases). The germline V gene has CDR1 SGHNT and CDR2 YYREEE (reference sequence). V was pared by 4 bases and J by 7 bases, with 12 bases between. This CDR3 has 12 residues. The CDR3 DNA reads TGTGCCAGCAGCCTGACAGGGAGGGAGCAGTACTTC. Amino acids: CASSLTGREQYF. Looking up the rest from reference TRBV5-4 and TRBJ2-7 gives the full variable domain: ETGVTQSPTHLIKTRGQQVTLRCSSQSGHNTVSWYQQALGQGPQFIFQYYREEENGRGNFPPRFSGLQFPNYSSELNVNALELDDSALYLCASSLTGREQYFGPGTRLTVT.

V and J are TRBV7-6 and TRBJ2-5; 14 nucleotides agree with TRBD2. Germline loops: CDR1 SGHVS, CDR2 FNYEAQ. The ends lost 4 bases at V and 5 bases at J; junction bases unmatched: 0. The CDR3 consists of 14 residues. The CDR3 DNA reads TGTGCCAGCAGCTGGACTAGCGGGGGGGAGACCCAGTACTTC. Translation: CASSWTSGGETQYF.

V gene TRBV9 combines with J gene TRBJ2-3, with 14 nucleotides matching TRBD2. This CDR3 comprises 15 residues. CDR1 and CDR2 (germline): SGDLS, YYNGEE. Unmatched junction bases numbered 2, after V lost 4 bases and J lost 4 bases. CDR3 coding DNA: TGTGCCAGCAGCCTGACTAGCGGGAGGGCAGATACGCAGTATTTT. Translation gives CASSLTSGRADTQYF.

The CDR3 loop reads CASSTGTGILEGYTF. In DNA, the CDR3 is TGTGCCAGCAGTACGGGGACAGGAATCCTAGAGGGCTACACCTTC. The rearrangement joins TRBV28 to TRBJ1-2; TRBD1 matches at 8 bases. The germline gives CDR1 MDHEN, CDR2 SYDVKM. V lost 5 bases, J lost 8 bases, and 13 bases stayed unmatched. The CDR3 has 15 residues.

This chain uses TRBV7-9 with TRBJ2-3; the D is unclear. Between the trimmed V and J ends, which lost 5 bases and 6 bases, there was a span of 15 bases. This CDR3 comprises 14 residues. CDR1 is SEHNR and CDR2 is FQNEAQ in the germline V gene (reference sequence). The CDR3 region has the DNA TGTGCCAGCAGCCCCAAGGAGCTGAGGGATACGCAGTATTTT. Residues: CASSPKELRDTQYF.

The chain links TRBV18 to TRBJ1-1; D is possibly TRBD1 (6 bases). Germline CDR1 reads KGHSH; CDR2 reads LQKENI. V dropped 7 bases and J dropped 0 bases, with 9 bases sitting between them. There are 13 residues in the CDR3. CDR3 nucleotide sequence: TGTGCCAGCTTGGGGACACTGAACACTGAAGCTTTCTTT. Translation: CASLGTLNTEAFF.

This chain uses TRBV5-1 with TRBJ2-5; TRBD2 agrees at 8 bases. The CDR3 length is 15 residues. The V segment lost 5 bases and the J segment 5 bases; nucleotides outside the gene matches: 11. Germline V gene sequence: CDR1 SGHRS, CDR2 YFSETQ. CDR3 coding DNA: TGCGCCAGCAGACAGGCGGGACTAGAGGGTGAGACCCAGTACTTC. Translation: CASRQAGLEGETQYF. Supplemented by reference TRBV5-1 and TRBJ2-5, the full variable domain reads KAGVTQTPRYLIKTRGQQVTLSCSPISGHRSVSWYQQTPGQGLQFLFEYFSETQRNKGNFPGRFSGRQFSNSRSEMNVSTLELGDSALYLCASRQAGLEGETQYFGPGTRLLVL.

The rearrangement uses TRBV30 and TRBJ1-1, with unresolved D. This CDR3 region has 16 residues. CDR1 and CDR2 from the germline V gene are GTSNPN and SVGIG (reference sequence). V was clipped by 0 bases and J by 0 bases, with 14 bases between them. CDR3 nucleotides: TGTGCCTGGAGTGTACGCCAAGGAGCCATGAACACTGAAGCTTTCTTT. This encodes CAWSVRQGAMNTEAFF. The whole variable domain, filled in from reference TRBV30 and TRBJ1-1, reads SQTIHQWPATLVQPVGSPLSLECTVEGTSNPNLYWYRQAAGRGLQLLFYSVGIGQISSEVPQNLSASRPQDRQFILSSKKLLLSDSGFYLCAWSVRQGAMNTEAFFGQGTRLTVV.

Written as DNA, the CDR3 is TGTGCCAGCAGTGAAGAAAACGAGGGTGAAGAGACCCAGTACTTC. Residues: CASSEENEGEETQYF. The rearrangement joins TRBV6-1 to TRBJ2-5; TRBD2 might be the D (5 bases). The CDR3 runs 15 residues. Germline values: CDR1 MNHNS, CDR2 SASEGT. V was shortened by 1 base and J by 3 bases, with 12 bases between the two germline ends.

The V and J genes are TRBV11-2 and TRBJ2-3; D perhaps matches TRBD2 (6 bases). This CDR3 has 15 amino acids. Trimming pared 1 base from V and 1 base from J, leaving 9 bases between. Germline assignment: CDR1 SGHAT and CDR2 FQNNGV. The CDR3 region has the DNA TGTGCCAGCAGCTTAGGGGGCGGGGGCACAGATACGCAGTATTTT. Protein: CASSLGGGGTDTQYF. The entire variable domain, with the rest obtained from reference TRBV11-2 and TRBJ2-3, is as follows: EAGVAQSPRYKIIEKRQSVAFWCNPISGHATLYWYQQILGQGPKLLIQFQNNGVVDDSQLPKDRFSAERLKGVDSTLKIQPAKLEDSAVYLCASSLGGGGTDTQYFGPGTRLTVL.

CDR3 DNA sequence: TGTGCCAGCAGTCTTATCGGGACAGGGCGCCACGAGCAGTACTTC. As protein: CASSLIGTGRHEQYF. The chain recombines TRBV27 with TRBJ2-7; 9 bases are shared with TRBD1. CDR3 size: 15 residues. The V segment lost 5 bases and the J segment 5 bases; nucleotides outside the gene matches: 10. The germline CDR1 and CDR2 sequences are MNHEY and SMNVEV (reference sequence).

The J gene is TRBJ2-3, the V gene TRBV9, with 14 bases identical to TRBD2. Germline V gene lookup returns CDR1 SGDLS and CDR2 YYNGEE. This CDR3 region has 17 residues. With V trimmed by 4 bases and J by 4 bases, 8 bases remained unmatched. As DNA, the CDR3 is TGTGCCAGCAGCCTTACCGGACTAGCGGGGGGTGCAGATACGCAGTATTTT. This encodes CASSLTGLAGGADTQYF.

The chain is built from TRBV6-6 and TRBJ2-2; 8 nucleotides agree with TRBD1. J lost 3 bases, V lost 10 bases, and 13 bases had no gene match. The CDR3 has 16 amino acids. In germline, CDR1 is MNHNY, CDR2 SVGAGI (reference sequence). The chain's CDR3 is CAKPEHGTGDTGELFF. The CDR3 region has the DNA TGTGCCAAACCCGAGCACGGGACAGGTGACACCGGGGAGCTGTTTTTT.

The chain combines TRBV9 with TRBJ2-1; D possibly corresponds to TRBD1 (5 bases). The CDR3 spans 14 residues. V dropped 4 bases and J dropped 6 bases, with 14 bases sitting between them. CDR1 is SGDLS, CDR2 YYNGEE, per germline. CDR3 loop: CASSPGQGGNEQFF. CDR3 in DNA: TGTGCCAGCAGCCCCGGTCAGGGTGGCAATGAGCAGTTCTTC.

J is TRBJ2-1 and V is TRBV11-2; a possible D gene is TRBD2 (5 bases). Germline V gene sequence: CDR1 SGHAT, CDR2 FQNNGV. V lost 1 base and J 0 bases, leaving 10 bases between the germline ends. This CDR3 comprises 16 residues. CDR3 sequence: CASSLGPSPSYNEQFF. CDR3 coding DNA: TGTGCCAGCAGCTTAGGGCCTAGCCCCTCCTACAATGAGCAGTTCTTC.

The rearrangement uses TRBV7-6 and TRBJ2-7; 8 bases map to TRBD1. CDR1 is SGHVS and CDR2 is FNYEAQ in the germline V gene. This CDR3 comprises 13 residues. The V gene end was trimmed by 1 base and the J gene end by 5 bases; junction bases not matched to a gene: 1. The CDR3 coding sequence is TGTGCCAGCAGCTTAGACAGGGGGGACGAGCAGTACTTC. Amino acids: CASSLDRGDEQYF.

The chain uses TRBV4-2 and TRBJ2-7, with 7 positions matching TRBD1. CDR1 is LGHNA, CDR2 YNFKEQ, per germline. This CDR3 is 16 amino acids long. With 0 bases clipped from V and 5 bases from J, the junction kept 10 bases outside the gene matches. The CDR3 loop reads CASSQESQGWINEQYF. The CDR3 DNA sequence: TGTGCCAGCAGCCAAGAATCACAGGGGTGGATCAACGAGCAGTACTTC.

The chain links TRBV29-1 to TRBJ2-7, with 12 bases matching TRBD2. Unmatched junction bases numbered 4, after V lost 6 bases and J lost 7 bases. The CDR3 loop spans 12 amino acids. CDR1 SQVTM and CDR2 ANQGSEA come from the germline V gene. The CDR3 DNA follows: TGCAGCGTGACTAGCGGGAGTCGGGAGCAGTACTTC. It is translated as CSVTSGSREQYF.

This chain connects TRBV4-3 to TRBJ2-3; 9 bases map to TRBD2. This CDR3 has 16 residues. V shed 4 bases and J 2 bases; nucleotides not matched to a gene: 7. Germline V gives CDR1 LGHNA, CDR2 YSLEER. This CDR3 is CASSPERGVVTDTQYF. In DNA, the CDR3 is TGCGCCAGCAGCCCCGAGCGGGGGGTTGTCACAGATACGCAGTATTTT.

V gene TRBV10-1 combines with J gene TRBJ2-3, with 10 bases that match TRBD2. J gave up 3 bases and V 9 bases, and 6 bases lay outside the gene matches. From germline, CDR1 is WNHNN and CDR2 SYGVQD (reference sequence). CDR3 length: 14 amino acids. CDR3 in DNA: TGCGCCAGGACGGGACTAGCGAGGACAGATACGCAGTATTTT. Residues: CARTGLARTDTQYF.

The CDR3 DNA reads as TGTGCCAGCAGCCCTACCGCTGGACAGGGCTACGAGCAGTACTTC. This sequence encodes CASSPTAGQGYEQYF. The chain joins TRBV7-2 to TRBJ2-7; 8 bases line up with TRBD1. The CDR3 extends over 15 amino acids. The germline CDR1 and CDR2 sequences are SGHTA and FQGNSA. The V segment lost 5 bases and the J segment 3 bases; nucleotides outside the gene matches: 9.